What follows are 6 T cell receptor beta chains derived from one specimen sequenced in a study of T cell changes during pregnancy in multiple sclerosis (dated by TCRdb to about 2019). Library generation was performed with the immunoSEQ multiplex PCR assay. TCRdb holds this immuneACCESS table with in-frame rearrangements only. Some clones are missing; in checked studies, unresolved V genes explain under half, and the rest has no known cause. The sample table lists approximately 32,000 clones, about nine tenths of them with a count of one. The top ten hold roughly 5.4% of the sample. Specimen: peripheral blood, collected in the third trimester of pregnancy. The source of these receptors is a female donor in good health, enrolled as a control in a pregnancy study.

This chain joins TRBV11-2 and TRBJ1-1; no firm D call. The germline gives CDR1 SGHAT, CDR2 FQNNGV. The CDR3 has 13 residues. V was pared by 5 bases and J by 0 bases, with 7 bases between. The CDR3 is CASSKQLNTEAFF. The CDR3 nucleotides are TGTGCCAGCAGCAAACAGCTGAACACTGAAGCTTTCTTT.

V and J are TRBV5-1 and TRBJ2-5; the D gene is possibly TRBD2 (6 bases). Germline-derived CDR1 and CDR2 are SGHRS and YFSETQ. This CDR3 has 16 residues. V was clipped by 6 bases and J by 2 bases, with 20 bases between them. CDR3 sequence (DNA): TGCGCCAGCAACACATTACTAGGACGGGGGCAAGAGACCCAGTACTTC. It specifies CASNTLLGRGQETQYF.

In its sample, this clone was seen once. The chain carries TRBV5-8 and TRBJ2-7; 8 positions match TRBD2. CDR1 is SGHTS, CDR2 YDEGEE, per germline. The J segment lost 0 bases and the V segment lost 4 bases, leaving 6 bases of the junction unmatched. The CDR3 extends over 15 amino acids. The CDR3 DNA is TGTGCCAGCAGCGCCGTCCTAGCGGGCTCCTACGAGCAGTACTTC. It translates to CASSAVLAGSYEQYF. Drawing the rest from reference TRBV5-8 and TRBJ2-7, the complete variable domain is EAGVTQSPTHLIKTRGQQATLRCSPISGHTSVYWYQQALGLGLQFLLWYDEGEERNRGNFPPRFSGRQFPNYSSELNVNALELEDSALYLCASSAVLAGSYEQYFGPGTRLTVT.

V usage is TRBV11-2 and J usage is TRBJ2-7, with 9 bases lining up with TRBD2. This CDR3 comprises 16 residues. V gave up 5 bases and J gave up 5 bases; unmatched junction bases: 13. CDR1 is SGHAT and CDR2 is FQNNGV in the germline V gene. The CDR3 sequence: CASSMWGSGRQDEQYF. The CDR3 DNA is TGTGCCAGCAGCATGTGGGGTAGCGGGAGACAGGACGAGCAGTACTTC.

The rearrangement links TRBV5-1 to TRBJ1-2; D uncertain. V lost 0 bases, J lost 8 bases, and 11 bases lay in between. The CDR3 consists of 13 residues. Germline CDR1 is SGHRS and CDR2 is YFSETQ. The CDR3 bases are TGCGCCAGCAGCTTGGAGCCGGGAAGAGGCTACACCTTC. Its protein product is CASSLEPGRGYTF. Filled out from reference TRBV5-1 and TRBJ1-2, the complete variable domain reads KAGVTQTPRYLIKTRGQQVTLSCSPISGHRSVSWYQQTPGQGLQFLFEYFSETQRNKGNFPGRFSGRQFSNSRSEMNVSTLELGDSALYLCASSLEPGRGYTFGSGTRLTVV.

This chain links TRBV10-1 with TRBJ1-1, with D hard to call. CDR3 length: 13 amino acids. CDR1 and CDR2 from the germline V gene are WNHNN and SYGVQD (reference sequence). The V and J ends lost 6 bases and 4 bases respectively, with 12 bases between them. This CDR3 is CASRREGSTEAFF. The CDR3 bases are TGCGCCAGCAGGAGGGAAGGGAGCACTGAAGCTTTCTTT.